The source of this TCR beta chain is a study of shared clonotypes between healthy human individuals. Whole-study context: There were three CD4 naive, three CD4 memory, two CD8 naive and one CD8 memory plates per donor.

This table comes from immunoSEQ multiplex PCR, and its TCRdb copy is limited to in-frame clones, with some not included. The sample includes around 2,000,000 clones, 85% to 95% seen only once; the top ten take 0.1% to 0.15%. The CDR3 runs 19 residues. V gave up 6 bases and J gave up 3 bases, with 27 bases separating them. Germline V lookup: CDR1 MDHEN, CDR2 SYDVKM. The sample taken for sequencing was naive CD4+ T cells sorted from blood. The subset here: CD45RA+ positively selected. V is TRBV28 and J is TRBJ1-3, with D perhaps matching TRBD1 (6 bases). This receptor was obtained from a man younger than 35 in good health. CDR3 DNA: TGTGCCAGCAGAGGGGGAGGGGGTCAGGGTTTGGGACGTGGAAACACCATATATTTT. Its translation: CASRGGGGQGLGRGNTIYF.